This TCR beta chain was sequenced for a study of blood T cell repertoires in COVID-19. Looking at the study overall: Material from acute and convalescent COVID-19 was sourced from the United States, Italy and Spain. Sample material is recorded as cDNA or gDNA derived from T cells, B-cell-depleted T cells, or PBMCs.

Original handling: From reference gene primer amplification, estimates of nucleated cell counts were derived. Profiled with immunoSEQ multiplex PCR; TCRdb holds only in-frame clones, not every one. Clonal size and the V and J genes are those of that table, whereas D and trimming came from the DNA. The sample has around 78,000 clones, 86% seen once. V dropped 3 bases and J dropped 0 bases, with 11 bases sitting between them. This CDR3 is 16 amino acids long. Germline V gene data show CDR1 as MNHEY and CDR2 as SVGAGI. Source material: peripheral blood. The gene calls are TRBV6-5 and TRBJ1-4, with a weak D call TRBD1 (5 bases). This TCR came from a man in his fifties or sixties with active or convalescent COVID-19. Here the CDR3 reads CASSYAGITTNEKLFF. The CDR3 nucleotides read TGTGCCAGCAGTTATGCAGGGATCACAACTAATGAAAAACTGTTTTTT.